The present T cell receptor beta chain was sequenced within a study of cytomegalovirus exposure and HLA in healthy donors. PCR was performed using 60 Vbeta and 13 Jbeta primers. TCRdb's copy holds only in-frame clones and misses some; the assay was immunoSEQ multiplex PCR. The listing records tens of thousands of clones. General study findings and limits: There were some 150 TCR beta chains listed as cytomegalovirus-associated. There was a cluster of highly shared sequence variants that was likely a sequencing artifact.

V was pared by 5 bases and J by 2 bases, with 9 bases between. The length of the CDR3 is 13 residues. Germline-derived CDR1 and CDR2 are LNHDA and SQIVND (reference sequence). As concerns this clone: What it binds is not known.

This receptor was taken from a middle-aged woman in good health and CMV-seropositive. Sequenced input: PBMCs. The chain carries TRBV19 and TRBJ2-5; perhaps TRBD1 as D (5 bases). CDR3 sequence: CASSGQGQETQYF. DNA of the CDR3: TGTGCCAGTAGTGGCCAGGGTCAAGAGACCCAGTACTTC.